This TCR beta chain comes out of a study of T cell responses to AZD1222 COVID-19 vaccine. Germline V gene lookup returns CDR1 SGDLS and CDR2 YYNGEE. This CDR3 comprises 19 residues. V dropped 2 bases and J dropped 0; count of bases not matched to a gene: 8. The method was immunoSEQ multiplex PCR; TCRdb's version includes in-frame clones alone and lacks a portion of them. Of over 120,000 clones detected, approximately 85% appear once; the ten largest clones hold around 8%. This specimen was peripheral blood, taken on day 0 of AZD1222 vaccination. This TCR came from an adult in good health. This rearrangement joins TRBV9 to TRBJ2-3; 14 bases map to TRBD2. CDR3: CASSVPRLAGGVSTDTQYF. CDR3 nucleotide sequence: TGTGCCAGCAGCGTCCCGAGACTAGCGGGGGGGGTTAGCACAGATACGCAGTATTTT. Combining the CDR3 with reference TRBV9 and TRBJ2-3 gives the whole variable domain DSGVTQTPKHLITATGQRVTLRCSPRSGDLSVYWYQQSLDQGLQFLIQYYNGEERAKGNILERFSAQQFPDLHSELNLSSLELGDSALYFCASSVPRLAGGVSTDTQYFGPGTRLTVL.